These T cell receptor beta chains were read from a single sample in a study of blood T cell repertoires in COVID-19. The method was immunoSEQ multiplex PCR; TCRdb's version includes in-frame clones alone and lacks a portion of them. The sample has approximately 300,000 clones, around 85% seen once; the top ten hold 1.5% to 2%. The sample consisted of PBMCs or T cells enriched from blood (not recorded which). Receptors were obtained from a woman in her twenties or thirties who had been exposed to COVID-19. CDR3s include the opening cysteine and the closing phenylalanine or tryptophan. The order of the fields is clone size, D gene, J gene, V gene, CDR3 protein, CDR3 DNA. D genes are given only for firm matches. Expanded clones get a size class; other rows say once, few or many, or leave the size out.

>.|.|TRBJ1-3|TRBV9
CASSLLGGAGNTIYF
TGTGCCAGCAGCCTCCTGGGAGGGGCTGGAAACACCATATATTTT
>.|TRBD1|TRBJ2-2|TRBV7-2
CASSQGVANTGELFF
TGTGCCAGCTCACAGGGGGTAGCAAACACCGGGGAGCTGTTTTTT
>.|TRBD1|TRBJ2-1|TRBV28
CASSLRQGSSYNEQFF
TGTGCCAGCAGTCTCCGACAGGGGAGCTCCTACAATGAGCAGTTCTTC
>.|TRBD2|TRBJ2-1|TRBV30
CAWSVGGSFHEQFF
TGTGCCTGGAGTGTCGGCGGGAGCTTTCATGAGCAGTTCTTC
>.|TRBD1|TRBJ2-5|TRBV2
CANLRTGPQETQYF
TGTGCCAACCTGAGGACAGGACCCCAAGAGACCCAGTACTTC
>.|.|TRBJ2-6|TRBV9
CASSALRSAIGANVLTF
TGTGCCAGCAGCGCGCTGCGTTCAGCGATTGGGGCCAACGTCCTGACTTTC
>few|.|TRBJ1-6|TRBV4-2
CASSQIAGGLGDNSPLHF
TGTGCCAGCAGCCAAATTGCTGGGGGACTGGGAGATAATTCACCCCTCCACTTT
>once|.|TRBJ2-7|TRBV7-3
CASSQKASYEQYF
TGTGCCAGCAGCCAGAAAGCGTCCTACGAGCAGTACTTC
>few|.|TRBJ2-7|TRBV9
CASSVGVSISYEQYF
TGTGCCAGCAGCGTCGGGGTATCAATTTCCTACGAGCAGTACTTC
>few|.|TRBJ1-4|TRBV19
CASSRSGDTQEKLFF
TGTGCCAGTAGTAGATCCGGGGACACTCAAGAAAAACTGTTTTTT
>.|TRBD2|TRBJ2-7|TRBV7-9
CASSLLAGRGYEQYF
TGTGCCAGCAGCTTGTTAGCGGGGAGGGGCTACGAGCAGTACTTC
>few|.|TRBJ2-4|TRBV19
CASSEGDKNIQYF
TGTGCCAGTAGTGAAGGGGACAAAAACATTCAGTACTTC
>.|TRBD1|TRBJ2-7|TRBV6-5
CASRVDRDNEQYF
TGTGCCAGCAGAGTTGACAGGGATAACGAGCAGTACTTC
>.|.|TRBJ1-1|TRBV12-5
CASGFKNTEAFF
TGTGCTAGTGGTTTTAAGAACACTGAAGCTTTCTTT
>.|.|TRBJ2-1|TRBV18
CASSPLTGSSYNEQFF
TGTGCCAGCTCACCACTTACAGGGAGCTCCTACAATGAGCAGTTCTTC
>.|TRBD1|TRBJ2-7|TRBV12-5
CASGLAKTAGQGDEQYF
TGTGCTAGTGGTTTGGCTAAAACCGCGGGACAGGGAGACGAGCAGTACTTC
>.|TRBD1|TRBJ2-7|TRBV7-9
CASSLGTGLLEQYF
TGTGCCAGCAGCTTAGGGACAGGGCTTCTCGAGCAGTACTTC
>.|TRBD1|TRBJ2-7|TRBV27
CASSFLGTGEYEQYF
TGTGCCAGCAGTTTCCTCGGGACAGGGGAGTACGAGCAGTACTTC
>.|.|TRBJ2-7|TRBV5-6
CASSLPTAPYEQYF
TGTGCCAGCAGCTTGCCGACAGCACCCTACGAGCAGTACTTC
>.|.|TRBJ1-3|TRBV19
CASSIRGSGNTIYF
TGTGCCAGTAGTATAAGAGGATCTGGAAACACCATATATTTT
>.|.|TRBJ1-2|TRBV6-1
CASSDLDSTPGYTF
TGTGCCAGCAGTGACCTGGACAGCACTCCTGGCTACACCTTC
>.|TRBD2|TRBJ2-5|TRBV10-2
CASSESLAGGPQETQYF
TGCGCCAGCAGTGAGTCGTTAGCGGGGGGCCCGCAGGAGACCCAGTACTTC
>.|TRBD2|TRBJ2-1|TRBV4-2
CASSLIAGDNNEQFF
TGTGCCAGCAGCCTAATAGCGGGGGACAACAATGAGCAGTTCTTC
>.|.|TRBJ1-1|TRBV11-1
CASSLGQKNTEAFF
TGTGCCAGCAGCTTAGGACAGAAGAACACTGAAGCTTTCTTT
>.|TRBD1|TRBJ1-5|TRBV19
CASSTPTGTGGVTGNQPQHF
TGTGCCAGTAGTACCCCAACCGGGACAGGGGGCGTCACGGGCAATCAGCCCCAGCATTTT
>many|.|TRBJ1-2|TRBV6-2/TRBV6-3
CASSYFGSGYGYTF
TGTGCCAGCAGTTACTTTGGGTCAGGCTATGGCTACACCTTC
>.|TRBD1|TRBJ2-7|TRBV19
CASSTGQGSGIEQYF
TGTGCCAGTAGTACGGGACAGGGCTCCGGGATCGAGCAGTACTTC
>.|.|TRBJ1-2|TRBV10-3
CATQTGAVYGYTF
TGTGCCACCCAGACAGGAGCGGTCTATGGCTACACCTTC
>.|.|TRBJ1-5|TRBV2
CASKNQGTNQPQHF
TGTGCCAGCAAGAATCAGGGAACAAATCAGCCCCAGCATTTT
>.|TRBD1|TRBJ2-7|TRBV5-1
CASSSGTGTYEQYF
TGCGCCAGCAGCTCCGGGACAGGGACCTACGAGCAGTACTTC
>.|TRBD2|TRBJ2-1|TRBV3-1/TRBV3-2
CASSPPGLAGVNEQFF
TGTGCCAGCAGCCCTCCGGGACTAGCGGGAGTGAATGAGCAGTTCTTC
>.|TRBD1|TRBJ1-4|TRBV28
CASRGQANEKLFF
TGTGCCAGCAGGGGACAGGCTAATGAAAAACTGTTTTTT
>.|.|TRBJ1-6|TRBV6-5
CASSYGRDNSPLHF
TGTGCCAGCAGTTACGGCAGGGATAATTCACCCCTCCACTTT
>.|.|TRBJ2-6|TRBV5-1
CASSLGSGGNSGANVLTF
TGCGCCAGCAGCTTAGGATCTGGGGGGAACTCTGGGGCCAACGTCCTGACTTTC
>.|.|TRBJ2-2|TRBV9
CASSVALTSWTGELFF
TGTGCCAGCAGCGTAGCCCTGACTAGTTGGACCGGGGAGCTGTTTTTT
>.|TRBD2|TRBJ2-2|TRBV5-4
CASSPSSGGVSGELFF
TGTGCCAGCAGCCCCTCAAGCGGGGGGGTATCCGGGGAGCTGTTTTTT
>.|.|TRBJ1-1|TRBV5-1
CASSSHRTRDTEAFF
TGCGCCAGCAGCTCTCACAGAACCCGAGACACTGAAGCTTTCTTT
>.|.|TRBJ2-7|TRBV30
CAWTRQATSYEQYF
TGTGCCTGGACCAGACAGGCCACTTCCTACGAGCAGTACTTC
>.|.|TRBJ1-6|TRBV5-1
CASSLGGQRGSPLHF
TGCGCCAGCAGCTTGGGGGGACAAAGGGGTTCACCCCTCCACTTT
>once|TRBD2|TRBJ2-1|TRBV9
CASSSGLGITTEQFF
TGTGCCAGCAGCTCGGGACTAGGAATTACAACTGAGCAGTTCTTC
>.|TRBD1|TRBJ1-1|TRBV7-9
CASSPGQGLGNTEAFF
TGTGCCAGCAGCCCGGGACAGGGGTTGGGAAACACTGAAGCTTTCTTT
>.|TRBD2|TRBJ2-7|TRBV7-8
CASSLAAGGPYEQYF
TGTGCCAGCAGCTTAGCAGCGGGAGGGCCTTACGAGCAGTACTTC
>.|.|TRBJ2-2|TRBV21-1
CASSLQGPGELFF
TGTGCCAGCAGTCTACAGGGGCCCGGGGAGCTGTTTTTT
>once|.|TRBJ1-1|TRBV24-1
CATRDSNTEAFF
TGTGCCACCAGGGACTCTAACACTGAAGCTTTCTTT
>.|.|TRBJ1-5|TRBV4-1
CASSQEAYSNQPQHF
TGCGCCAGCAGCCAGGAGGCGTATAGCAATCAGCCCCAGCATTTT
>.|TRBD1|TRBJ1-5|TRBV12-5
CASGLVLTGGYQPQHF
TGTGCTAGTGGTTTGGTTCTGACAGGGGGCTATCAGCCCCAGCATTTT
>.|.|TRBJ1-3|TRBV4-3
CASSLGGTSGNTIYF
TGCGCCAGCAGCCTAGGAGGGACCTCTGGAAACACCATATATTTT
>.|TRBD1|TRBJ1-1|TRBV29-1
CSVEGTGGEDTEAFF
TGCAGCGTTGAAGGGACAGGAGGCGAGGACACTGAAGCTTTCTTT
>.|.|TRBJ2-1|TRBV5-1
CASSRGQLSSSYNEQFF
TGCGCCAGCAGCAGAGGACAGCTTAGTAGCTCCTACAATGAGCAGTTCTTC